This record concerns one T cell receptor (beta chain) sequence. CDR1 SGHVS and CDR2 FQNEAQ come from the germline V gene. This CDR3 contains 13 residues. With 4 bases removed from V and 4 bases from J, the gap between germline ends came to 10 bases. The sample is drawn from a study of blood T cell repertoires in COVID-19. Study overall: The samples span acute and convalescent COVID-19 from the United States, Italy and Spain.

The participants were between about 18 and 100 years old and came from some 23 US areas. As processed by the authors: Quantification of nucleated cells was approximated via reference gene primer amplification. This table comes from immunoSEQ multiplex PCR, and its TCRdb copy is limited to in-frame clones, with some not included. V, J and clone size were drawn from that table, and D and trimming were deduced from the DNA. The table lists under 350,000 clones, 90% of them singletons. The rearrangement links TRBV7-8 to TRBJ1-2; tentatively, D is TRBD1 (6 bases). This clonotype originated in a man aged 55 to 70 who had recovered from COVID-19. Sequencing used PBMCs or T cells enriched from blood (not recorded which). The CDR3 DNA reads TGTGCCAGCAGCTCAGGACAGATCTATGGCTACACCTTC. It yields the protein CASSSGQIYGYTF.